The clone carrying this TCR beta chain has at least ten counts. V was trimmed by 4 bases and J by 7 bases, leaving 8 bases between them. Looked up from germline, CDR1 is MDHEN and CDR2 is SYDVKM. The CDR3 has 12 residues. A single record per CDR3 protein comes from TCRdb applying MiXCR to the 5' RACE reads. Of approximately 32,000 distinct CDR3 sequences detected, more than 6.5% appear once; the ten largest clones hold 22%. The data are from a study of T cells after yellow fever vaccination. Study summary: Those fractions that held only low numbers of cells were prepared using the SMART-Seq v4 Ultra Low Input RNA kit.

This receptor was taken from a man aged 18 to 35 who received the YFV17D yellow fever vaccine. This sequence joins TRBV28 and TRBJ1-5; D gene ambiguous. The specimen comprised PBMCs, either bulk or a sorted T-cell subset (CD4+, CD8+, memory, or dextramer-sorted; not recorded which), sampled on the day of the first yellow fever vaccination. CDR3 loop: CASSYYRQPQHF. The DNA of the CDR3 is TGTGCCAGCAGTTATTACCGGCAGCCCCAGCATTTT.